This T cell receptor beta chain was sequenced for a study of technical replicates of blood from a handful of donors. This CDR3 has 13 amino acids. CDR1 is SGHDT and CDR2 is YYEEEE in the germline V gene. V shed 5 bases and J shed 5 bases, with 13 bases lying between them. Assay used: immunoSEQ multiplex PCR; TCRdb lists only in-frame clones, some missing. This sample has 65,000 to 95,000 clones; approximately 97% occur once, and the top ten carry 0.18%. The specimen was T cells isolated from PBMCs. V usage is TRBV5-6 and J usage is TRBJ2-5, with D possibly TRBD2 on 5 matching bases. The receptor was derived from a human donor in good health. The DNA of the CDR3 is TGTGCCAGCAGGTTCGAGGGTTTGGAGACCCAGTACTTC. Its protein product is CASRFEGLETQYF. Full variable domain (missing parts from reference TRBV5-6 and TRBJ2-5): DAGVTQSPTHLIKTRGQQVTLRCSPKSGHDTVSWYQQALGQGPQFIFQYYEEEERQRGNFPDRFSGHQFPNYSSELNVNALLLGDSALYLCASRFEGLETQYFGPGTRLLVL.